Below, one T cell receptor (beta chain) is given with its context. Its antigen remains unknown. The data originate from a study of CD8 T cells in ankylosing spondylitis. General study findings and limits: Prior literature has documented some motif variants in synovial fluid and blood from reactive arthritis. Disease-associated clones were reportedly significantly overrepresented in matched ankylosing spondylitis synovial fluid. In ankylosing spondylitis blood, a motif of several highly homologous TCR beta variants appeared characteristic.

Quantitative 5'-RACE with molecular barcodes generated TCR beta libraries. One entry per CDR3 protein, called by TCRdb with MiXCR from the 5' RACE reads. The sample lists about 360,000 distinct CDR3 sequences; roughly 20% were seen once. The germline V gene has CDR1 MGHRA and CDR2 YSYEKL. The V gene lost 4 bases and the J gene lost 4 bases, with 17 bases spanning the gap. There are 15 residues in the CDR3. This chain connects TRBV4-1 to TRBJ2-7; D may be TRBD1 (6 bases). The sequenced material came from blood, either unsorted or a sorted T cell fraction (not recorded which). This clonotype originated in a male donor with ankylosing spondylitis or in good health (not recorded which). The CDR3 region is CASSLQQGKPYEQYF. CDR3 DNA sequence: TGCGCCAGCAGCCTACAACAGGGTAAGCCTTACGAGCAGTACTTC.